The 30 T cell receptor beta chains below were found in one sample sequenced in a study of cytomegalovirus exposure and HLA in healthy donors. Primers: 60 Vbeta forward and 13 Jbeta reverse. Sequenced by immunoSEQ multiplex PCR; TCRdb stores in-frame clones only, minus some. Its table lists tens of thousands of clones. Sequenced sample: PBMCs. Receptor source: a female donor in good health and CMV-seropositive.

The V and J genes are TRBV2 and TRBJ2-7, with 7 nucleotides matching TRBD1. Trimming at V came to 2 bases and at J to 1 base, leaving 11 bases not matched to a gene. The CDR3 covers 17 residues. In germline, CDR1 is SNHLY, CDR2 FYNNEI. The CDR3 region has the DNA TGTGCCAGCAGTGAAACGCTCGGGACAGTTGGATCCTACGAGCAGTACTTC. It specifies CASSETLGTVGSYEQYF.

The J gene is TRBJ2-1, the V gene TRBV18; D might be TRBD1 (6 bases). CDR1 KGHSH and CDR2 LQKENI come from the germline V gene. The CDR3 is 17 amino acids. V lost 1 base and J lost 1, with 14 bases in between. As DNA, the CDR3 is TGTGCCAGCTCACCACTTGGACAGAGCACTTCCTACAATGAGCAGTTCTTC. This translates into CASSPLGQSTSYNEQFF.

V is TRBV7-9 and J is TRBJ1-4; the D gene is possibly TRBD1 (6 bases). Between the trimmed V and J ends, which lost 6 bases and 8 bases, there was a span of 10 bases. Germline V gene data show CDR1 as SEHNR and CDR2 as FQNEAQ (reference sequence). The CDR3 extends over 12 amino acids. The CDR3, as DNA: TGTGCCAGCAGAAACAGGGCGGAAAAACTGTTTTTT. Translated: CASRNRAEKLFF.

The chain links TRBV9 to TRBJ2-3; 11 nucleotides align to TRBD2. V lost 7 bases, J lost 6 bases, and 16 bases stayed unmatched. CDR3 length: 17 amino acids. Germline values: CDR1 SGDLS, CDR2 YYNGEE. Here the CDR3 DNA reads TGTGCCAGCGCTAGACAGGAGGGACTAGCGGCGCCGGATACGCAGTATTTT. Its protein product is CASARQEGLAAPDTQYF.

The chain is built from TRBV7-9 and TRBJ1-1; D gene uncertain. CDR1 is SEHNR, CDR2 FQNEAQ, per germline (reference sequence). The CDR3 runs to 12 residues. The germline V and J ends were trimmed by 2 bases and 2 bases, with 3 bases remaining between them. In DNA form, the CDR3 reads TGTGCCAGCAGCTTACAAAACACTGAAGCTTTCTTT. Its translation is CASSLQNTEAFF.

Concerning this clone itself: Germline and junction disagree at one end, which may indicate a read error. The chain carries TRBV25-1 and TRBJ2-5; TRBD2 matches 14 bases. The CDR3 loop spans 17 amino acids. Germline V CDR1 and CDR2: MGHDK, SYGVNS. CDR3 sequence reads: CASSLGGLAGDQEIQYF. The DNA for the CDR3 is TGTGCCAGCAGCCTCGGGGGACTAGCGGGGGATCAAGAGATCCAGTACTTC.

This chain connects TRBV9 to TRBJ1-3, with TRBD1 as a possible D gene (5 bases). In germline, CDR1 is SGDLS, CDR2 YYNGEE. The CDR3 has 12 residues. Trimming shortened V by 3 bases and J by 8 bases, and 9 bases separated the two germline ends. The CDR3 here is CASSASRDTIYF. CDR3 sequence (DNA): TGTGCCAGCAGCGCCTCCAGGGACACCATATATTTT.

The V gene is TRBV7-4, the J gene TRBJ2-4, with 15 bases fitting TRBD2. The CDR3 has 19 residues. Germline-derived CDR1 and CDR2 are SGHVT and SQSDAQ. With 1 base clipped from V and 4 bases from J, the junction kept 8 bases outside the gene matches. CDR3 residues: CASSLVGTSGRSGKNIQYF. The DNA for the CDR3 is TGTGCCAGCAGCTTAGTTGGGACTAGCGGGAGGTCTGGGAAAAACATTCAGTACTTC.

The chain links TRBV5-1 to TRBJ2-2; D not resolved. The CDR3 runs 12 residues. Per the germline V gene, CDR1 is SGHRS and CDR2 is YFSETQ. V lost 4 bases and J lost 6, with 7 bases in between. The CDR3 nucleotides are TGCGCCAGCAGCGCCCGAGCCGGGGAGCTGTTTTTT. Protein sequence: CASSARAGELFF.

J is TRBJ1-3 and V is TRBV5-1; a weak D match, TRBD1 (6 bases). The CDR3 totals 15 residues. The V gene lost 2 bases and the J gene lost 0 bases, with 9 bases spanning the gap. CDR1 and CDR2 (germline): SGHRS, YFSETQ. The CDR3 DNA reads as TGCGCCAGCAGCTTAGGGGGTAACTCTGGAAACACCATATATTTT. This gives the protein CASSLGGNSGNTIYF.

The chain is built from TRBV27 and TRBJ2-3; the match to TRBD2 covers 9 bases. Germline V gives CDR1 MNHEY, CDR2 SMNVEV (reference sequence). The CDR3 spans 14 residues. V gave up 3 bases and J gave up 6 bases; unmatched junction bases: 4. The CDR3 region has the DNA TGTGCCAGCAGTTTCCAGCGGGAGGTGGATACGCAGTATTTT. It is translated as CASSFQREVDTQYF.

V is TRBV4-3 and J is TRBJ2-5; 13 bases agree with TRBD2. From germline, CDR1 is LGHNA and CDR2 YSLEER. This CDR3 is built from 15 residues. V gave up 5 bases and J gave up 4 bases; unmatched junction bases: 4. Here the CDR3 DNA reads TGCGCCAGCAGCTTAAGGACTAGCGGGGGAGAGACCCAGTACTTC. It encodes CASSLRTSGGETQYF.

The V gene is TRBV27, the J gene TRBJ2-5; tentatively, D is TRBD1 (5 bases). CDR1 and CDR2 from the germline V gene are MNHEY and SMNVEV (reference sequence). This CDR3 has 14 residues. The V end was cut by 5 bases, the J end by 4 bases, with 14 bases between. The CDR3 loop is CASSKDNVGETQYF. CDR3 nucleotides: TGTGCCAGCAGTAAGGACAATGTAGGAGAGACCCAGTACTTC.

This chain uses TRBV5-6 with TRBJ2-5; the D gene is possibly TRBD1 (6 bases). V lost 5 bases and J lost 6, with 14 bases in between. CDR1 and CDR2 (germline): SGHDT, YYEEEE. The CDR3 runs to 13 residues. The CDR3 DNA sequence: TGTGCCAGCAGACCACCGGGACAAAAGACCCAGTACTTC. It specifies CASRPPGQKTQYF.

The rearrangement links TRBV4-1 to TRBJ1-5; 7 nucleotides agree with TRBD1. CDR3 length: 15 amino acids. Germline CDR1 reads MGHRA; CDR2 reads YSYEKL. The trim removed 6 bases at V and 0 bases at J, leaving 5 bases unmatched. CDR3 DNA sequence: TGCGCCAGCAGTCTAACAGGGGATAGCAATCAGCCCCAGCATTTT. Protein: CASSLTGDSNQPQHF.

V gene TRBV6-5 combines with J gene TRBJ2-3; no definite D call. This CDR3 spans 15 amino acids. Trimming shortened V by 2 bases and J by 2 bases, and 11 bases separated the two germline ends. Germline lookup yields CDR1 MNHEY and CDR2 SVGAGI. CDR3 nucleotides: TGTGCCAGCAGTTACCAACAGACCTCCACAGATACGCAGTATTTT. Protein sequence: CASSYQQTSTDTQYF.

The chain couples TRBV28 to TRBJ1-4, with 7 nucleotides matching TRBD1. Per the germline V gene, CDR1 is MDHEN and CDR2 is SYDVKM. This CDR3 is 15 amino acids long. Trimming took 5 bases from V and 8 from J; bases not matched to a gene: 11. The CDR3 loop is CASSTPDRVGEKLFF. The CDR3 bases are TGTGCCAGCAGTACCCCCGACAGGGTGGGGGAAAAACTGTTTTTT.

This chain links TRBV18 with TRBJ2-5; 9 bases are a match to TRBD1. This CDR3 is built from 14 residues. J gave up 10 bases and V 4 bases, and 10 bases lay outside the gene matches. Germline V gene data show CDR1 as KGHSH and CDR2 as LQKENI. In nucleotides, the CDR3 is TGTGCCAGCTCACTTAATCCAGGACAGGGGCTCCAGTACTTC. It translates to CASSLNPGQGLQYF.

CDR3 region: CASSLQTEAFF. CDR3 nucleotide sequence: TGTGCCAGCAGTTTACAAACTGAAGCTTTCTTT. The rearrangement links TRBV28 to TRBJ1-1; D not certain. Germline V gene lookup returns CDR1 MDHEN and CDR2 SYDVKM. The ends were cut back, 2 bases at V and 5 bases at J, with 3 bases in the middle. The CDR3 totals 11 residues.

The genes are TRBV5-1 and TRBJ1-6; 12 bases line up with TRBD1. The CDR3 sequence is 15 residues long. Trimming removed 2 bases from V and 10 bases from J; junction bases left unmatched: 4. Germline V gene data show CDR1 as SGHRS and CDR2 as YFSETQ. CDR3 in amino acids: CASSFGTGGGSPLHF. For the CDR3, the DNA is TGCGCCAGCAGCTTTGGGACAGGGGGCGGGTCACCCCTCCACTTT.

The chain uses TRBV6-5 and TRBJ1-4, with D maybe TRBD1 (6 bases). CDR1 and CDR2 (germline): MNHEY, SVGAGI. V lost 5 bases and J lost 7, with 20 bases in between. CDR3 length: 16 residues. In DNA form, the CDR3 reads TGTGCCAGCAGTCACTTCAGGCAGGGGATGCGTGAAAAACTGTTTTTT. Protein product: CASSHFRQGMREKLFF.

J is TRBJ1-1 and V is TRBV7-9, with TRBD1 matching over 7 bases. Trimming at V came to 2 bases and at J to 1 base, leaving 7 bases not matched to a gene. There are 16 residues in the CDR3. The germline gives CDR1 SEHNR, CDR2 FQNEAQ (reference sequence). CDR3 nucleotides: TGTGCCAGCAGCTTAAGGCCCGGGACAGCGAACACTGAAGCTTTCTTT. Translation gives CASSLRPGTANTEAFF.

This sequence joins TRBV6-5 and TRBJ2-7; 9 nucleotides line up with TRBD1. The V segment lost 2 bases and the J segment 4 bases; nucleotides outside the gene matches: 0. Germline V gene data show CDR1 as MNHEY and CDR2 as SVGAGI. This CDR3 has 13 amino acids. The CDR3 sequence: CASSYDRGYEQYF. The CDR3 nucleotides read TGTGCCAGCAGTTACGACAGGGGGTACGAGCAGTACTTC.

The rearrangement joins TRBV19 to TRBJ2-3, with D possibly matching TRBD2 (7 bases). V shed 5 bases and J shed 0 bases, with 18 bases lying between them. The CDR3 consists of 17 residues. Germline V gives CDR1 LNHDA, CDR2 SQIVND (reference sequence). The CDR3 coding sequence is TGTGCCAGTAGTCCCTGGGGGGGGGCGCTTAGCACAGATACGCAGTATTTT. It yields the protein CASSPWGGALSTDTQYF.

V gene TRBV18 combines with J gene TRBJ2-3; 8 bases line up with TRBD2. CDR3 size: 17 residues. CDR1 is KGHSH and CDR2 is LQKENI in the germline V gene. Trimming took 0 bases from V and 0 from J; bases not matched to a gene: 5. The CDR3 DNA follows: TGTGCCAGCTCACCACCGGCCGGGGGGGATAGCACAGATACGCAGTATTTT. It is translated as CASSPPAGGDSTDTQYF.

The chain joins TRBV7-3 to TRBJ1-1, with D hard to call. V gave up 4 bases and J gave up 8 bases, with 14 bases separating them. The germline V gene has CDR1 SGHTA and CDR2 FQGTGA. The CDR3 has 13 residues. CDR3 residues: CASSSTLQAEAFF. As DNA, the CDR3 is TGTGCCAGCAGCTCAACGCTCCAGGCAGAAGCTTTCTTT.

The rearrangement links TRBV27 to TRBJ1-2, with a tentative D call TRBD1 (6 bases). V was clipped by 5 bases and J by 4 bases, with 20 bases between them. Per the germline V gene, CDR1 is MNHEY and CDR2 is SMNVEV (reference sequence). CDR3 length: 16 amino acids. The CDR3 DNA reads as TGTGCCAGCAGTCGATATGCCCCTACAGGGATCTATGGCTACACCTTC. It codes for CASSRYAPTGIYGYTF.

V and J are TRBV18 and TRBJ2-7; 7 bases align to TRBD2. Trimming cost V 3 bases and J 0 bases; bases outside gene matches: 11. From germline, CDR1 is KGHSH and CDR2 LQKENI. The CDR3 is made up of 17 amino acids. The CDR3: CASSPQTGLADSYEQYF. The CDR3 DNA follows: TGTGCCAGCTCACCCCAGACCGGGCTAGCGGACTCCTACGAGCAGTACTTC.

The chain carries TRBV5-1 and TRBJ1-3; 8 positions match TRBD1. The CDR3 length is 14 residues. Losses at the gene ends were 4 bases for V and 4 bases for J; bases not matched to a gene: 4. CDR1 is SGHRS and CDR2 is YFSETQ in the germline V gene. CDR3 in DNA: TGCGCCAGCAGCCTGACAGGGGCAGGAAACACCATATATTTT. It yields the protein CASSLTGAGNTIYF.

J is TRBJ1-5 and V is TRBV2; 8 nucleotides line up with TRBD1. The CDR3 loop spans 15 amino acids. V lost 2 bases, J lost 7 bases, and 7 bases stayed unmatched. Germline V gene lookup returns CDR1 SNHLY and CDR2 FYNNEI. The DNA for the CDR3 is TGTGCCAGCAGTGAATTCAGGGGGCGCGGCCAGCCCCAGCATTTT. Translated, it gives CASSEFRGRGQPQHF.